A selection of T cell receptor beta chains follows, all from one sample in a study of T cells in Graves' hyperthyroidism and ophthalmopathy. One entry per CDR3 protein results from TCRdb running MiXCR on the multiplex PCR reads. Of under 600,000 distinct CDR3 sequences in the sample, approximately 15% were seen once. Sequencing was performed on blood. The receptors stem from a woman in her thirties or forties with Graves' ophthalmopathy. Both conserved end residues are part of each CDR3. The order of the fields is V gene, J gene, D gene, clone size, CDR3 DNA, CDR3 protein. D genes are given only for firm matches. Rows may omit the clone size; those that give it use once, few, many or a size class.

>TRBV6-2/TRBV6-3|TRBJ2-5|TRBD2|.
TGTGCCAGCAGTTACTCCGGACTAGCGGGCCGCCATAGTCTGACCCAGTACTTC
CASSYSGLAGRHSLTQYF
>TRBV7-3|TRBJ2-3|TRBD2|many
TGTGCCAGCAGCTTTGGGGGGGGAGATACGCAGTATTTT
CASSFGGGDTQYF
>TRBV11-2|TRBJ1-2|TRBD1|many
TGTGCCAGCAACCCGACAGGGGGCAGCAACTATGGCTACACCTTC
CASNPTGGSNYGYTF
>TRBV28|TRBJ1-2|.|few
TGTGCCAGCAAGGACACCATGTTACTCGGCTACACCTTC
CASKDTMLLGYTF
>TRBV27|TRBJ2-3|TRBD1|.
TGTGCCAGCAGTCCCTCGGACAGGGTTACAGATACGCAGTATTTT
CASSPSDRVTDTQYF
>TRBV6-2/TRBV6-3|TRBJ2-1|.|few
TGTGCCAGCAGCAAGGGGACAAATCCATACTACAATGAGCAGTTCTTC
CASSKGTNPYYNEQFF
>TRBV6-1|TRBJ2-7|.|medium-sized
TGTGCCAGCAGTGGCCGGGACAACTCCTACGAGCAGTACTTC
CASSGRDNSYEQYF
>TRBV30|TRBJ2-5|.|many
TGTGCCTGGAGTGCCCGCGAGGGGCCGGGGGAGACCCAGTACTTC
CAWSAREGPGETQYF
>TRBV4-1|TRBJ2-7|.|.
TGCGCCAGCAGCCAAAAAGGGATGGATCCCTACGAGCAGTACTTC
CASSQKGMDPYEQYF
>TRBV5-8|TRBJ2-1|.|many
TGTGCCAGCAGTATTGATTACAATGAGCAGTTCTTC
CASSIDYNEQFF
>TRBV6-2/TRBV6-3|TRBJ2-5|.|.
TGTGCCAGCTCGCACGAGGAACAAGAGACCCAGTACTTC
CASSHEEQETQYF
>TRBV2|TRBJ2-3|.|.
TGTGCCAGCAGTGACGAGGGCGGGGGCACAGATACGCAGTATTTT
CASSDEGGGTDTQYF
>TRBV19|TRBJ2-1|TRBD1|.
TGTGCCAGTAGTCCGGACAGGGTTAGGGTCAATGAGCAGTTCTTC
CASSPDRVRVNEQFF
>TRBV7-6|TRBJ2-2|TRBD1|few
TGTGCCAGCAGTTACAGGGGTGGGGAGCTGTTTTTT
CASSYRGGELFF
>TRBV3-1|TRBJ2-2|TRBD1|few
TGTGCCAGCAGCCCGGGACAGCACACCGGGGAGCTGTTTTTT
CASSPGQHTGELFF
>TRBV20-1|TRBJ2-6|TRBD1|many
TGCAGTGCTAGAGCGATAGTGGGGGACAGATTCTCTGGGGCCAACGTCCTGACTTTC
CSARAIVGDRFSGANVLTF
>TRBV7-9|TRBJ2-7|.|many
TGTGCCAGCAGCCCCACGGTAGGGATCGGGTCGGAGCAGTACTTC
CASSPTVGIGSEQYF
>TRBV20-1|TRBJ1-1|TRBD1|many
TGCAGTGGAAGACGGGACAGGAACACTGAAGCTTTCTTT
CSGRRDRNTEAFF
>TRBV10-3|TRBJ2-3|TRBD2|few
TGTGCCATCAGTGAGCGGGTGGGAGGGACAGATACGCAGTATTTT
CAISERVGGTDTQYF
>TRBV7-2|TRBJ2-4|TRBD2|.
TGTGCCAGCAGCGTTCCCTTAGCGGGATTAGCCAAAAACATTCAGTACTTC
CASSVPLAGLAKNIQYF
>TRBV14|TRBJ1-1|TRBD1|few
TGTGCCAGCAGCCAAGCGACAGGGGAAGCTTTCTTT
CASSQATGEAFF
>TRBV12-3/TRBV12-4|TRBJ2-2|.|few
TGTGCCAGCAGAACCGGGACCGCGAGCTCCGGGGAGCTGTTTTTT
CASRTGTASSGELFF
>TRBV30|TRBJ1-4|.|many
TGTGCCTGGAGTGTACGGGGGGGAGATGAAAAACTGTTTTTT
CAWSVRGGDEKLFF
>TRBV2|TRBJ2-3|TRBD2|few
TGTGCCAGTCTAGGAGCGGGGGAAACAGATACGCAGTATTTT
CASLGAGETDTQYF
>TRBV5-1|TRBJ1-2|.|.
TGCGCCAGCAGCTTAGTCGGTTTTACCGGTGGCTACACCTTC
CASSLVGFTGGYTF
>TRBV7-8|TRBJ2-1|TRBD1|many
TGTGCCAGCAGCTCGGCCGGGACAGGGGGCAACAATGAGCAGTTCTTC
CASSSAGTGGNNEQFF
>TRBV19|TRBJ1-4|TRBD1|many
TGTGCCAGTTCGACAGGGCAGTCGACTAATGAAAAACTGTTTTTT
CASSTGQSTNEKLFF
>TRBV30|TRBJ1-1|.|many
TGTGCCTGGAGCGCCGGTGAGTACACTGAAGCTTTCTTT
CAWSAGEYTEAFF
>TRBV20-1|TRBJ1-4|.|.
TGCAGTGCTGGGGGCGGGAATGAAAAACTGTTTTTT
CSAGGGNEKLFF
>TRBV29-1|TRBJ2-4|.|few
TGCAGCGTTTATACAAGTAAAAACATTCAGTACTTC
CSVYTSKNIQYF
>TRBV20-1|TRBJ1-4|.|.
TGCAGTGCTAGAGCCACCTCTATCGATAATGAAAAACTGTCTTTT
CSARATSIDNEKLSF
>TRBV7-8|TRBJ1-4|.|few
TGTGCCAGCAGCACCAGGACAGCCGAAAAACTGTTTTTT
CASSTRTAEKLFF
>TRBV7-9|TRBJ1-1|.|.
TGTGCCAGCAGCTTAGAGGCGGGCACTGAAGCTTTCTTT
CASSLEAGTEAFF
>TRBV5-1|TRBJ2-2|.|few
TGCGCCAGCAGCTATAGCCAGGGTACCGGGGAGCTGTTTTTT
CASSYSQGTGELFF